This T cell receptor (beta chain) is from a study of blood T cells in healthy people across ages. PCR was performed a second time for about 6 to 12 cycles using a sample-barcoded 5' primer and a J-beta primer mix. TCRdb re-called the 5' RACE reads through MiXCR, storing one row per CDR3 protein. The table includes over a million distinct CDR3 sequences, approximately 42% detected once. In germline, CDR1 is MNHEY, CDR2 SVGAGI. Unmatched junction bases numbered 14, after V lost 6 bases and J lost 7 bases. The CDR3 is 15 residues long. Material for sequencing was blood. This TCR derives from a woman younger than 35 in good health. The chain links TRBV6-5 to TRBJ2-7, with 8 bases identical to TRBD1. As DNA, the CDR3 is TGTGCCAGCAGAGCCGACAGGGGCCCTAACAATGAGCAGTACTTC. It is translated as CASRADRGPNNEQYF.